The 25 T cell receptor beta chains below all came from one sample that was sequenced in a study of control samples from healthy donors and cancer patients. Measured with immunoSEQ multiplex PCR; TCRdb has only the in-frame clones, and not every one. In the table there are approximately 99,000 clones, 70% to 85% of which are singletons. The sequenced material came from blood. The receptors stem from a young man in good health.

This chain joins TRBV6-2 or TRBV6-3 and TRBJ2-5; TRBD1 agrees at 8 bases. There are 16 residues in the CDR3. The trim removed 0 bases at V and 5 bases at J, leaving 8 bases unmatched. CDR1 is MNHEY and CDR2 is SVGEGT in the germline V gene. The CDR3 sequence is CASSYSIRGQGETQYF. In DNA, the CDR3 is TGTGCCAGCAGTTACTCGATCAGGGGGCAGGGGGAGACCCAGTACTTC.

V usage is TRBV2 and J usage is TRBJ1-3; TRBD1 might be the D (5 bases). CDR3 length: 17 amino acids. The germline gives CDR1 SNHLY, CDR2 FYNNEI. V lost 2 bases and J lost 0, with 14 bases in between. CDR3: CASSEFGTPGSGNTIYF. Here the CDR3 DNA reads TGTGCCAGCAGTGAATTCGGGACTCCCGGCTCTGGAAACACCATATATTTT.

The CDR3 sequence is CASSPRRPGANVLTF. CDR3 nucleotides: TGTGCCAGCAGTCCGAGACGCCCTGGGGCCAACGTCCTGACTTTC. The rearrangement links TRBV6-5 to TRBJ2-6; D remains unclear. CDR1 and CDR2 from the germline V gene are MNHEY and SVGAGI. This CDR3 is built from 15 residues. With 5 bases removed from V and 2 bases from J, the gap between germline ends came to 10 bases.

The rearrangement joins TRBV28 to TRBJ2-3; D is uncertain. Germline CDR1 and CDR2: MDHEN and SYDVKM. There are 14 residues in the CDR3. V lost 7 bases and J lost 5, with 16 bases in between. The CDR3 DNA is TGTGCCAGCAACCCCGCCGAGGCCAAAGATACGCAGTATTTT. Residues: CASNPAEAKDTQYF.

The gene calls are TRBV25-1 and TRBJ1-4; D is ambiguous. Trimming cost V 8 bases and J 8 bases, with 18 bases left between them. The CDR3 runs 14 residues. Germline lookup yields CDR1 MGHDK and CDR2 SYGVNS. CDR3 sequence (DNA): TGTGCCAGCCACGGAGAAGCGATGGGGGAAAAACTGTTTTTT. Protein product: CASHGEAMGEKLFF. Full variable domain (missing parts from reference TRBV25-1 and TRBJ1-4): EADIYQTPRYLVIGTGKKITLECSQTMGHDKMYWYQQDPGMELHLIHYSYGVNSTEKGDLSSESTVSRIRTEHFPLTLESARPSHTSQYLCASHGEAMGEKLFFGSGTQLSVL.

CDR3 sequence (DNA): TGTGCCAGCAGCTCGGCCGGACAGGGTACTTGGAAGACCCAGTACTTC. Amino acids: CASSSAGQGTWKTQYF. This chain joins TRBV5-4 and TRBJ2-5; 8 nucleotides align to TRBD1. The CDR3 runs to 16 residues. V gave up 3 bases and J gave up 6 bases; unmatched junction bases: 13. Germline V gene data show CDR1 as SGHNT and CDR2 as YYREEE (reference sequence).

The V and J genes are TRBV5-6 and TRBJ1-5; 7 bases are shared with TRBD1. CDR1 and CDR2 from the germline V gene are SGHDT and YYEEEE. CDR3 length: 17 amino acids. V shed 0 bases and J 4 bases; nucleotides not matched to a gene: 10. CDR3 sequence: CASSLGPPDRINQPQHF. CDR3 DNA sequence: TGTGCCAGCAGCTTGGGGCCTCCGGACAGGATTAATCAGCCCCAGCATTTT.

The chain links TRBV25-1 to TRBJ2-3; no reliable D call. The V gene's germline CDR1 is MGHDK and CDR2 SYGVNS. With 2 bases removed from V and 5 bases from J, the gap between germline ends came to 8 bases. The CDR3 is 13 amino acids. DNA of the CDR3: TGTGCCAGCAGTGAAGGTAATGGAGATACGCAGTATTTT. Its translation: CASSEGNGDTQYF.

The chain links TRBV5-1 to TRBJ2-2, with 7 bases identical to TRBD1. The V segment lost 3 bases and the J segment 4 bases; nucleotides outside the gene matches: 12. The CDR3 length is 17 residues. Per germline, CDR1 SGHRS and CDR2 YFSETQ. For the CDR3, the DNA is TGCGCCAGCAGCTCGTTCCTCCGGGACAGTGGCACCGGGGAGCTGTTTTTT. Translated: CASSSFLRDSGTGELFF.

The chain carries TRBV5-4 and TRBJ2-3; D gene unclear. Looked up from germline, CDR1 is SGHNT and CDR2 is YYREEE (reference sequence). This CDR3 has 15 residues. The V gene lost 0 bases and the J gene lost 0 bases, with 8 bases spanning the gap. The CDR3 loop is CASSLETSSTDTQYF. The CDR3 DNA reads TGTGCCAGCAGCTTGGAGACGTCTAGCACAGATACGCAGTATTTT.

CDR3 DNA: TGTGCCAGCAGTGAAGATTTTAGCAATCAGCCCCAGCATTTT. Protein sequence: CASSEDFSNQPQHF. The chain employs TRBV2 and TRBJ1-5; D remains ambiguous. V was clipped by 1 base and J by 0 bases, with 4 bases between them. The CDR3 is 14 amino acids. Germline values: CDR1 SNHLY, CDR2 FYNNEI.

This clone was counted a few times. The genes are TRBV6-1 and TRBJ1-6; D gene unclear. CDR1 and CDR2 from the germline V gene are MNHNS and SASEGT. Trimming took 0 bases from V and 7 from J, leaving 7 bases between them. The CDR3 is 14 amino acids. The CDR3: CASSEARSNSPLHF. Here the CDR3 DNA reads TGTGCCAGCAGTGAAGCGCGATCAAATTCACCCCTCCACTTT.

This clone appeared a single time. The V gene is TRBV28, the J gene TRBJ1-2; the D is unclear. V was pared by 6 bases and J by 8 bases, with 10 bases between. The CDR3 is 11 residues long. Germline V gene lookup returns CDR1 MDHEN and CDR2 SYDVKM. CDR3 DNA sequence: TGTGCCAGCAGGGTCCGTTACGGCTACACCTTC. This sequence encodes CASRVRYGYTF.

The chain links TRBV4-1 to TRBJ2-1; 9 bases fit TRBD1. Per the germline V gene, CDR1 is MGHRA and CDR2 is YSYEKL. CDR3 length: 16 amino acids. V lost 0 bases to trimming and J lost 4 bases; unmatched junction nucleotides: 4. The CDR3 DNA follows: TGCGCCAGCAGCCAAGATGAGGGGACAGGGTACAATGAGCAGTTCTTC. Translating gives CASSQDEGTGYNEQFF.

This chain joins TRBV29-1 and TRBJ1-2; D is possibly TRBD1 (5 bases). Germline lookup yields CDR1 SQVTM and CDR2 ANQGSEA. The CDR3 loop spans 13 amino acids. V lost 3 bases to trimming and J lost 7 bases, with 15 bases between them. The CDR3, as DNA: TGCAGCGTTGATTCGGGGGAAAGGGGTGGCTACACCTTC. It codes for CSVDSGERGGYTF.

This sequence joins TRBV5-1 and TRBJ2-2; 8 bases match TRBD2. The CDR3 is 20 amino acids. Germline CDR1 SGHRS, CDR2 YFSETQ. V shed 3 bases, J shed 0 bases, and the junction held 16 bases outside the gene matches. The CDR3 DNA follows: TGCGCCAGCAGCTCACTTTGGTGGGAACTAGCGGAAACGAACACCGGGGAGCTGTTTTTT. Amino acids: CASSSLWWELAETNTGELFF.

The genes are TRBV9 and TRBJ1-3; D perhaps matches TRBD1 (5 bases). V lost 0 bases to trimming and J lost 5 bases, with 9 bases between them. The CDR3 spans 14 residues. Germline V lookup: CDR1 SGDLS, CDR2 YYNGEE. The CDR3 spells CASSVAGIRNTIYF. Here the CDR3 DNA reads TGTGCCAGCAGCGTAGCAGGGATAAGAAACACCATATATTTT.

V and J are TRBV5-6 and TRBJ2-5; D is perhaps TRBD2 (5 bases). Germline loops: CDR1 SGHDT, CDR2 YYEEEE. With 2 bases removed from V and 5 bases from J, the gap between germline ends came to 19 bases. The CDR3 runs to 16 residues. The CDR3 bases are TGTGCCAGCAGCTTTACGGGCCGGGCTAGCAGGGAGACCCAGTACTTC. Amino acids: CASSFTGRASRETQYF.

The V and J genes are TRBV6-1 and TRBJ1-4; 11 nucleotides line up with TRBD1. Unmatched junction bases numbered 10, after V lost 5 bases and J lost 5 bases. This CDR3 is built from 17 residues. In germline, CDR1 is MNHNS, CDR2 SASEGT. The CDR3 DNA reads TGTGCCAGCAGTAAAGGACAGGGGGCCCTCGTGAATGAAAAACTGTTTTTT. Its translation is CASSKGQGALVNEKLFF.

The rearrangement joins TRBV2 to TRBJ2-1, with unresolved D. The germline V gene has CDR1 SNHLY and CDR2 FYNNEI. This CDR3 is 10 amino acids long. V was trimmed by 0 bases and J by 11 bases, leaving 2 bases between them. CDR3 protein: CASSEAKQFF. CDR3 nucleotides: TGTGCCAGCAGTGAAGCTAAGCAGTTCTTC. The full variable domain, completed using reference TRBV2 and TRBJ2-1, is EPEVTQTPSHQVTQMGQEVILRCVPISNHLYFYWYRQILGQKVEFLVSFYNNEISEKSEIFDDQFSVERPDGSNFTLKIRSTKLEDSAMYFCASSEAKQFFGPGTRLTVL.

The chain carries TRBV19 and TRBJ2-5; maybe TRBD2 (6 bases). V lost 6 bases and J lost 5, with 16 bases in between. The germline V gene encodes CDR1 LNHDA and CDR2 SQIVND (reference sequence). The CDR3 length is 14 residues. The CDR3: CASSDSTSGETQYF. The CDR3 DNA is TGTGCCAGTAGCGACTCAACAAGCGGGGAGACCCAGTACTTC.

The chain combines TRBV7-9 with TRBJ2-1; TRBD1 agrees at 9 bases. The CDR3 spans 15 residues. The V and J ends lost 5 bases and 8 bases, in that order; junction bases with no gene match: 10. Germline V gives CDR1 SEHNR, CDR2 FQNEAQ (reference sequence). Here the CDR3 DNA reads TGTGCCAGCAGCCCGTGGACAGGGGCAATGGATGAGCAGTTCTTC. It yields the protein CASSPWTGAMDEQFF.

On this clone itself: A junction boundary mismatches the germline segment, possibly from a read error. The J gene is TRBJ2-5, the V gene TRBV6-5, with D possibly TRBD2 on 5 matching bases. The CDR3 contains 15 residues. Germline CDR1 is MNHEY and CDR2 is SVGAGI. The CDR3 is CASSYSRRGQGTQYF. CDR3 bases: TGTGCCAGCAGTTACTCGAGACGGGGTCAAGGGACCCAGTACTTC.

This sequence joins TRBV4-1 and TRBJ1-4, with no clear D. Germline CDR1 MGHRA, CDR2 YSYEKL. This CDR3 contains 13 residues. Trimming stripped 3 bases from V and 4 bases from J, with 6 bases between. As DNA, the CDR3 is TGCGCCAGCAGCCAGTGGTATAATGAAAAACTGTTTTTT. Translation gives CASSQWYNEKLFF.

The rearrangement uses TRBV7-2 and TRBJ2-3, with 9 bases fitting TRBD2. Looked up from germline, CDR1 is SGHTA and CDR2 is FQGNSA. V gave up 0 bases and J gave up 6 bases; unmatched junction bases: 10. This CDR3 region has 17 residues. The CDR3 reads CASSLASSGGTRDTQYF. Here the CDR3 DNA reads TGTGCCAGCAGCTTAGCGTCAAGCGGGGGGACCAGGGATACGCAGTATTTT. Variable domain in full (rest from reference TRBV7-2 and TRBJ2-3): GAGVSQSPSNKVTEKGKDVELRCDPISGHTALYWYRQSLGQGLEFLIYFQGNSAPDKSGLPSDRFSAERTGGSVSTLTIQRTQQEDSAVYLCASSLASSGGTRDTQYFGPGTRLTVL.